The present T cell receptor beta chain was sequenced within a study of blood T cell repertoires in COVID-19. Study-level information: Both acute and convalescent COVID-19 samples were obtained from the United States, Italy and Spain. PBMCs, B-cell-depleted T cells, or T cells provided the cDNA or gDNA that made up the material.

In the study's own analysis: For nucleated cells, counts were estimated from reference gene primer amplification. Repertoires were generated with immunoSEQ multiplex PCR, while TCRdb's copy carries only in-frame clones and drops some. Clone size and V and J calls were adopted from that table, with D and trimming inferred from the DNA. The repertoire consists of about 99,000 clones, with over 70% occurring once and the leading ten covering 15%. CDR1 and CDR2 from the germline V gene are SGHAT and FQNNGV. With 5 bases removed from V and 8 bases from J, the gap between germline ends came to 10 bases. The CDR3 sequence is 13 residues long.

The chain uses TRBV11-2 and TRBJ1-6; D unresolved. The sequence came from a man in his fifties with acute or convalescent COVID-19. Sample: peripheral blood. The CDR3 spells CASSPRGDSPLHF. CDR3 nucleotide sequence: TGTGCCAGCAGCCCCCGGGGTGATTCACCCCTCCACTTT.